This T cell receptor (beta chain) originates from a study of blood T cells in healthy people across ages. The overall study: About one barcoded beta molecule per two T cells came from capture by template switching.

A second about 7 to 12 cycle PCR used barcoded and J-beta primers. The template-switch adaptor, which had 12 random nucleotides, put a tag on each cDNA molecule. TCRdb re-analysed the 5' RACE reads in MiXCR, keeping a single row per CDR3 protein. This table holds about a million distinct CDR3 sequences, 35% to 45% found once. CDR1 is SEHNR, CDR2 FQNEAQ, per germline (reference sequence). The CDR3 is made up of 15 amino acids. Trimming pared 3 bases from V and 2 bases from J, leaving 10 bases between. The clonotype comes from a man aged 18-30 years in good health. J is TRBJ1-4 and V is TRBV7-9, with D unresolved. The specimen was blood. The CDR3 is CASSLLTSTNEKLFF. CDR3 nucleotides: TGTGCCAGCAGCTTGCTGACAAGTACTAATGAAAAACTGTTTTTT.